The source of this TCR beta chain is a study of Graves' ophthalmopathy and Graves' hyperthyroidism. As concerns this clonotype: Its specificity is not known.

Investigators amplified TCR beta CDR3 regions from RNA transcripts. Amplification began with first-round RT-PCR using HTBI primers, then second-round multiplex PCR was performed. TCRdb passed the multiplex PCR reads through MiXCR, listing each CDR3 protein once. The sample has almost 750,000 distinct CDR3 sequences, 40% seen once; the top ten hold about 40%. Study results and limitations: Thyroid clonotypes that were expanded above 0.001 frequency mostly also appeared in blood. Ophthalmopathy could be told apart from stable hyperthyroidism by a 13-signature model (about 90% sensitivity, 80% to 84% specificity). The model predicted progression of ophthalmopathy with a sensitivity of approximately 68%, and its specificity was approximately 77%.

The CDR3 runs to 18 residues. Germline-derived CDR1 and CDR2 are SGHTA and FQGNSA. Germline trimming cut 5 bases from V and 2 bases from J; bases unmatched to any gene: 15. Every ophthalmopathy donor presented moderate-to-severe activity, CAS ≥3, NOSPECS ≥4 and duration under 3 months. The source of this sequence is an adult man with Graves' ophthalmopathy. Sequenced sample: peripheral blood. The chain couples TRBV7-2 to TRBJ2-5; TRBD2 matches at 9 bases. CDR3 amino acids: CASSRGLAGGGRQETQYF. For the CDR3, the DNA is TGTGCCAGCAGCCGGGGACTGGCGGGAGGGGGACGGCAAGAGACCCAGTACTTC. The full variable domain, completed using reference TRBV7-2 and TRBJ2-5, is GAGVSQSPSNKVTEKGKDVELRCDPISGHTALYWYRQSLGQGLEFLIYFQGNSAPDKSGLPSDRFSAERTGGSVSTLTIQRTQQEDSAVYLCASSRGLAGGGRQETQYFGPGTRLLVL.